The rows below give T cell receptor beta chains drawn from one sample of a study of T cells in Graves' hyperthyroidism and ophthalmopathy. TCRdb ran MiXCR on the multiplex PCR reads and lists one entry per CDR3 protein. This sample has more than 350,000 distinct CDR3 sequences, with about 14% found just once. The material sequenced was blood. The origin of the receptors is a young woman with Graves' ophthalmopathy. Each CDR3 is given with its conserved first and last residue. D genes are given only for firm matches. Part of the rows lack a size; the others show once, few, many or a class for expanded clones.

d_call j_call v_call clone_size cdr3_length cdr3_nt cdr3_aa
. TRBJ2-2 TRBV9 few 14 TGTGCCAGCAGCGTAGGTCTAGAACCCGGGGAGCTGTTTTTT CASSVGLEPGELFF
TRBD1 TRBJ2-5 TRBV7-9 many 14 TGTGCCAGCAGCTTACCGGGACAGAAAGAGACCCAGTACTTC CASSLPGQKETQYF
. TRBJ1-5 TRBV12-3/TRBV12-4 many 13 TGTGCCAGCAGACGGACAAACAATCAGCCCCAGCATTTT CASRRTNNQPQHF
TRBD1 TRBJ1-5 TRBV2 . 15 TGTGCCAGCAGTGGACAGGGGGCGAGGAATCAGCCCCAGCATTTT CASSGQGARNQPQHF
. TRBJ1-5 TRBV12-3/TRBV12-4 many 15 TGTGCCAGCAGTCCAAACAGGCCCCGGAATCAGCCCCAGCATTTT CASSPNRPRNQPQHF
. TRBJ2-7 TRBV19 . 14 TGTGCCAGTAGTAAAGCAGGGAACCACTACGAGCAGTACTTC CASSKAGNHYEQYF
TRBD2 TRBJ2-3 TRBV12-3/TRBV12-4 . 18 TGTGCCAGCGGGGGACCGGGACTAGCGGGGGGGTACACAGATACGCAGTATTTT CASGGPGLAGGYTDTQYF
. TRBJ2-5 TRBV19 . 15 TGTGCCAGTAGTTCCCGGGACCTGGGGAGAGAGACCCAGTACTTC CASSSRDLGRETQYF
. TRBJ1-4 TRBV28 . 13 TGTGCCAGCACGGGGCAGGGTGGCGAAAAACTGTTTTTT CASTGQGGEKLFF
TRBD1 TRBJ1-6 TRBV30 many 14 TGTGCCCGGATTCGCGGGGAAGGGGGCTCACCCCTCCACTTT CARIRGEGGSPLHF
TRBD1 TRBJ1-5 TRBV3-1 . 15 TGTGCCAGCAGCCAAGTCGGGACAGGTTATCAGCCCCAGCATTTT CASSQVGTGYQPQHF
. TRBJ1-5 TRBV27 . 13 TGTGCCAGCAGTTTATCTGGGCCTCTGCCCCAGCATTTT CASSLSGPLPQHF
TRBD2 TRBJ2-3 TRBV2 many 15 TGTGCCAGCAGTGTGACTAGCGTGATCACAGATACGCAGTATTTT CASSVTSVITDTQYF
TRBD1 TRBJ1-2 TRBV30 . 12 TGTGCCTGGAGCCGGGACAGGTGGGACTACACCTTC CAWSRDRWDYTF
TRBD1 TRBJ2-7 TRBV12-3/TRBV12-4 many 13 TGTGCCAGCAGTTCCACAGGGGGCGGCGAGCAGTACTTC CASSSTGGGEQYF
. TRBJ1-2 TRBV19 . 15 TGTGCCAGTAGTATCGTTCGGGGGCTGCTCTATGGCTACACCTTC CASSIVRGLLYGYTF
. TRBJ1-2 TRBV29-1 . 12 TGCAGCGTTAAAACACCAAGCTATGGCTACACCTTC CSVKTPSYGYTF
. TRBJ2-5 TRBV20-1 many 13 TGCAGTGCTAGATTGGGGCCTAGAGAGACCCAGTACTTC CSARLGPRETQYF
TRBD1 TRBJ1-2 TRBV6-2/TRBV6-3 . 14 TGTGCCAGCAGGGGGACAGGGGGAGAAGATGGCTACACCTTC CASRGTGGEDGYTF
. TRBJ1-1 TRBV6-1 many 14 TGTGCCACTACTCTGGGACAAGTTAAGATGGAAGCTTTCTTT CATTLGQVKMEAFF
. TRBJ2-1 TRBV13 many 15 TGTGCCAGCAGCTTCGAAGGGAGCTCCTACAATGAGCAGTTCTTC CASSFEGSSYNEQFF
. TRBJ2-7 TRBV11-2 . 12 TGTGCCAGCAGCCCCGGGACGGGCGAGCAGTACTTC CASSPGTGEQYF
. TRBJ2-5 TRBV24-1 many 15 TGTGCCACCAGTGATCCCGGGACCCCAACCGGGACCCAGTACTTC CATSDPGTPTGTQYF
. TRBJ2-7 TRBV7-2 many 16 TGTGCCAGCACCCGCTCCGGGACTTCAAGCTCCTACGAGCAGTACTTC CASTRSGTSSSYEQYF
TRBD2 TRBJ2-3 TRBV13 . 14 TGTGCCAGCAGGTTAAGAGGGAGGGAAGATACGCAGTATTTT CASRLRGREDTQYF
. TRBJ2-4 TRBV7-2 many 13 TGTGCCAGCAAAGCGGTGGCCAAAAACATTCAGTACTTC CASKAVAKNIQYF
. TRBJ1-2 TRBV4-2 few 14 TGTGCCAGCAGCCAAGCTACAGGGAACTATGGCTACACCTTC CASSQATGNYGYTF
. TRBJ1-1 TRBV15 many 15 TGTGCCACCAGTACCCCGGGGGGCTGGGACACTGAAGCTTTCTTT CATSTPGGWDTEAFF
. TRBJ2-7 TRBV4-1 . 16 TGCGCCAGCAGCCAAACCAGCCGCGGGGACACCTACGAGCAGCACTTC CASSQTSRGDTYEQHF
. TRBJ2-7 TRBV7-9 . 16 TGTGCCAGCAGCTTAGTCTCGGTGGGCAGGATCTACGAGCAGTGCTTC CASSLVSVGRIYEQCF
. TRBJ2-2 TRBV5-1 . 15 TGCGCCAGCAGCCACGATAACCTGGGCACCGGGGAGCTGTTTTTT CASSHDNLGTGELFF
. TRBJ2-5 TRBV12-3/TRBV12-4 many 12 TGTGCCAGCACCCGAGAGGGGGAGACCCAGTACTTC CASTREGETQYF
TRBD1 TRBJ2-1 TRBV11-2 . 15 TGTGCCAGCAGCTCCCGAGACAGGGGGCAGAATGAGCAGTTCTTC CASSSRDRGQNEQFF
. TRBJ1-1 TRBV28 many 10 TGTGCCAGCTACGGAATGGGAGCTTTCTTT CASYGMGAFF
. TRBJ2-5 TRBV19 many 16 TGTGCCAGTGCACACAGGGCGAACGGCATCCAAGAGACCCAGTACTTC CASAHRANGIQETQYF
. TRBJ1-6 TRBV7-9 many 14 TGTGCCAGCAGCTTGGCGGGGGCGAATTCACCCCTCCACTTT CASSLAGANSPLHF
. TRBJ1-5 TRBV28 many 13 TGTGCCAGCACCGGGACCCGGGATCAGCCCCAGCATTTT CASTGTRDQPQHF